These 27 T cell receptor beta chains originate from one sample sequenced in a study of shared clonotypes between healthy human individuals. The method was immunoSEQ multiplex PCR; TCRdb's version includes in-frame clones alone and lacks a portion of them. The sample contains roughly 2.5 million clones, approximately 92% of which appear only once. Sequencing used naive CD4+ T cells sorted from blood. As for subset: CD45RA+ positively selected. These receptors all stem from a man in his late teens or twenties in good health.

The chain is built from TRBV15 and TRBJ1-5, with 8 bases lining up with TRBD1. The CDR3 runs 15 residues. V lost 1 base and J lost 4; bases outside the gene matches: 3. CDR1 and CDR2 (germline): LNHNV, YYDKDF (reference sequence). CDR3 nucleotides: TGTGCCACCAGCAGAGGGACAGGGCTTAATCAGCCCCAGCATTTT. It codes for CATSRGTGLNQPQHF.

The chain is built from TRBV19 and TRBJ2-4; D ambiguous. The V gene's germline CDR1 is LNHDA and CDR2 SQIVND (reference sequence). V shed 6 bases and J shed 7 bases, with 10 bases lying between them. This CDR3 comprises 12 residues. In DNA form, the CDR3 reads TGTGCCAGTAGCGTCGAAGGGAACATTCAGTACTTC. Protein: CASSVEGNIQYF.

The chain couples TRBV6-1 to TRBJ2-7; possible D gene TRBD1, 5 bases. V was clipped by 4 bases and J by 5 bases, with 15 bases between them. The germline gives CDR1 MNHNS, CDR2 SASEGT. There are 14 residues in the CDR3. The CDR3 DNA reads TGTGCCAGCAGTGTACCTAGGACAAGCCACGAGCAGTACTTC. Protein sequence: CASSVPRTSHEQYF.

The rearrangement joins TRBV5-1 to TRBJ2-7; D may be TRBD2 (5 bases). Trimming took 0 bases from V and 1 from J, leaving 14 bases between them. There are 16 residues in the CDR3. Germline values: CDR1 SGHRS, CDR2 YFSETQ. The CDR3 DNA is TGCGCCAGCAGCTTGGTAGGGAGTCAGAAATCCTACGAGCAGTACTTC. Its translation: CASSLVGSQKSYEQYF. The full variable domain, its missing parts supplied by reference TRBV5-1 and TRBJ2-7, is KAGVTQTPRYLIKTRGQQVTLSCSPISGHRSVSWYQQTPGQGLQFLFEYFSETQRNKGNFPGRFSGRQFSNSRSEMNVSTLELGDSALYLCASSLVGSQKSYEQYFGPGTRLTVT.

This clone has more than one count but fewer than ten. The CDR3 coding sequence is TGTGCCAGCAACGATGGCGGGGGGACCACAGATACGCAGTATTTT. As protein: CASNDGGGTTDTQYF. The chain links TRBV11-2 to TRBJ2-3; 8 bases are a match to TRBD2. The length of the CDR3 is 15 residues. V gave up 7 bases and J gave up 2 bases; unmatched junction bases: 8. From germline, CDR1 is SGHAT and CDR2 FQNNGV.

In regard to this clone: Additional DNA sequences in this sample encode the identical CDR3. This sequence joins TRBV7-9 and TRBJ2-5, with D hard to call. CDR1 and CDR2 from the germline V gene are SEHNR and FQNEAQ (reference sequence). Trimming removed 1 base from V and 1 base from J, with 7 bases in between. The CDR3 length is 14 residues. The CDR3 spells CASSLVPSQETQYF. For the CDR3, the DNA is TGTGCCAGCAGCTTAGTCCCGAGCCAAGAGACCCAGTACTTC.

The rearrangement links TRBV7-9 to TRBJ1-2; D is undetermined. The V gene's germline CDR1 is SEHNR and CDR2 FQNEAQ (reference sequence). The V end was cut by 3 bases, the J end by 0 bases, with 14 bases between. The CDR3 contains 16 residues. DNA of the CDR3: TGTGCCAGCAGCTTTGGACGAATTGGGGCTAACTATGGCTACACCTTC. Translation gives CASSFGRIGANYGYTF.

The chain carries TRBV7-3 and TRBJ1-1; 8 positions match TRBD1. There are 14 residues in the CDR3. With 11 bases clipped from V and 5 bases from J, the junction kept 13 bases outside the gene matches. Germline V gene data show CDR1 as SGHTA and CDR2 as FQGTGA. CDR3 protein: CASGPGGFRTEAFF. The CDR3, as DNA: TGTGCCTCTGGTCCAGGGGGCTTTAGGACTGAAGCTTTCTTT.

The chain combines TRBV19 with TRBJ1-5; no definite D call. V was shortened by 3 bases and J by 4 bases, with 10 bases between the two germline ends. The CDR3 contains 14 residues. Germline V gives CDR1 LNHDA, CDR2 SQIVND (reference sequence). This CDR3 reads CASSILPGNQPQHF. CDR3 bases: TGTGCCAGTAGTATCTTACCGGGAAATCAGCCCCAGCATTTT.

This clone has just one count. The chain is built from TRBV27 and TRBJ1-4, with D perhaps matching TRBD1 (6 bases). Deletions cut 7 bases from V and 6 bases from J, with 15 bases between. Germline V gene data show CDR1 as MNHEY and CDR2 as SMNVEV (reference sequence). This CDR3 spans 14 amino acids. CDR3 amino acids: CASMDYGGDEKLFF. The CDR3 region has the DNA TGTGCCAGCATGGACTACGGGGGCGATGAAAAACTGTTTTTT.

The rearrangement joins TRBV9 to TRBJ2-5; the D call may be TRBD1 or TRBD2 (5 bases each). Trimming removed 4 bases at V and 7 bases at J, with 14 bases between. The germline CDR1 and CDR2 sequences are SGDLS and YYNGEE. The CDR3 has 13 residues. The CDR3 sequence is CASSYGTAWTQYF. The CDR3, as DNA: TGTGCCAGCAGCTATGGGACCGCATGGACCCAGTACTTC.

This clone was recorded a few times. The CDR3 loop is CASSTVAGETEQYF. The CDR3, as DNA: TGTGCCAGTAGTACAGTAGCGGGGGAGACCGAGCAGTACTTC. The chain links TRBV19 to TRBJ2-7; the match to TRBD2 covers 9 bases. In germline, CDR1 is LNHDA, CDR2 SQIVND (reference sequence). The CDR3 runs 14 residues. V was pared by 4 bases and J by 6 bases, with 7 bases of the junction left unmatched. Full variable domain (missing parts from reference TRBV19 and TRBJ2-7): DGGITQSPKYLFRKEGQNVTLSCEQNLNHDAMYWYRQDPGQGLRLIYYSQIVNDFQKGDIAEGYSVSREKKESFPLTVTSAQKNPTAFYLCASSTVAGETEQYFGPGTRLTVT.

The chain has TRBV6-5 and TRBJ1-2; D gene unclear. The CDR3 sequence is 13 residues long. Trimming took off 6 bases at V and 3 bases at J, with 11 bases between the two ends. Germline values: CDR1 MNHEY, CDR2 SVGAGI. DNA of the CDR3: TGTGCCAGCAGGCAGGAAGGTCACTATGGCTACACCTTC. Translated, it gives CASRQEGHYGYTF.

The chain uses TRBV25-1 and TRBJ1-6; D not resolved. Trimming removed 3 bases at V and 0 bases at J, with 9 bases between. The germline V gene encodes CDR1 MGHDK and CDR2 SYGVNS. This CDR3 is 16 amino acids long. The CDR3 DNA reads TGTGCCAGCAGTGAGGCGGGGAGCTCCTATAATTCACCCCTCCACTTT. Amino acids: CASSEAGSSYNSPLHF.

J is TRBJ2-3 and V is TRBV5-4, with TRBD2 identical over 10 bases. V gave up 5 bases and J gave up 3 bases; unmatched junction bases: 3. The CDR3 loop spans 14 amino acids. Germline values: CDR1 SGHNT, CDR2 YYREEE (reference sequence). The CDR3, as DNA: TGTGCCAGCAGGGCTAGCGGGGGAACAGATACGCAGTATTTT. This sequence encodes CASRASGGTDTQYF.

The CDR3 DNA reads TGTGCCAGCAGCTTAGGGCTCAACTACAATGAGCAGTTCTTC. As protein: CASSLGLNYNEQFF. The chain joins TRBV11-2 to TRBJ2-1, with D hard to call. Trimming took off 1 base at V and 3 bases at J, with 7 bases between the two ends. Germline lookup yields CDR1 SGHAT and CDR2 FQNNGV. The CDR3 extends over 14 amino acids.

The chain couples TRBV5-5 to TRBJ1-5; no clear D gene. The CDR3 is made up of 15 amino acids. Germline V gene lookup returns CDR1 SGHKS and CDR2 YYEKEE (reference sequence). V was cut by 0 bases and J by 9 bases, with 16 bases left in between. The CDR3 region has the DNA TGTGCCAGCAGCTTGGACGGAGGAACCCTTGGGCCCCAGCATTTT. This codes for CASSLDGGTLGPQHF.

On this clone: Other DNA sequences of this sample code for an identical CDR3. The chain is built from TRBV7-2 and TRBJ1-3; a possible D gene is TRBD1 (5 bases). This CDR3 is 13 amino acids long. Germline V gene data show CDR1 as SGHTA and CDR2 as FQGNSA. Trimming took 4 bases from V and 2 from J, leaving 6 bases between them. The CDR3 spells CASSSGPGNTIYF. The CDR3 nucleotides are TGTGCCAGCAGCTCGGGACCTGGAAACACCATATATTTT.

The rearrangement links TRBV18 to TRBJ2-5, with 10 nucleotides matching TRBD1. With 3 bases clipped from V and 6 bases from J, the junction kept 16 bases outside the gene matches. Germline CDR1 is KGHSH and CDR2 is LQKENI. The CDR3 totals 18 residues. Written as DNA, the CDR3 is TGTGCCAGCTCACCTTCGTTGACCGGGGACAGGGGATCTCAGACCCAGTACTTC. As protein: CASSPSLTGDRGSQTQYF.

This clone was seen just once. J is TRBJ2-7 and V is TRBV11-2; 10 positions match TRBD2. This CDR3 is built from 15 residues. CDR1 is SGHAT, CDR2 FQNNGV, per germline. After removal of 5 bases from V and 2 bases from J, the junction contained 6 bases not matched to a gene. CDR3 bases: TGTGCCAGCAGCCCCCGGACTAGCGGACCCTACGAGCAGTACTTC. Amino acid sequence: CASSPRTSGPYEQYF.

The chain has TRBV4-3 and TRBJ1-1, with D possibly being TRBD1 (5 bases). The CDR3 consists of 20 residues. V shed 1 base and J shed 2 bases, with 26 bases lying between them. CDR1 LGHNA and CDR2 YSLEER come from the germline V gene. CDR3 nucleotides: TGCGCCAGCAGCCAAGTGCGTGCAGGGATTTACTCGGAGGTTAACACTGAAGCTTTCTTT. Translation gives CASSQVRAGIYSEVNTEAFF.

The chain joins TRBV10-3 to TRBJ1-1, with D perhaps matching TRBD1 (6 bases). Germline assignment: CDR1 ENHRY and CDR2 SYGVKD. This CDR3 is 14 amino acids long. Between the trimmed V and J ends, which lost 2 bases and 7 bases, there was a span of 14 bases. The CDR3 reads CAISEIQGLIEAFF. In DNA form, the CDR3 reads TGTGCCATCAGTGAGATTCAGGGGCTGATTGAAGCTTTCTTT.

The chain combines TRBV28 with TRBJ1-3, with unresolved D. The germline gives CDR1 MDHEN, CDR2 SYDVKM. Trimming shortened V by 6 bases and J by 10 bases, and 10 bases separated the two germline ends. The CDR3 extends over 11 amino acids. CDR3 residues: CASSLQRTIYF. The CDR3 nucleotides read TGTGCCAGCAGCCTACAAAGGACCATATATTTT. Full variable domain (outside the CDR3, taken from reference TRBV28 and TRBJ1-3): DVKVTQSSRYLVKRTGEKVFLECVQDMDHENMFWYRQDPGLGLRLIYFSYDVKMKEKGDIPEGYSVSREKKERFSLILESASTNQTSMYLCASSLQRTIYFGEGSWLTVV.

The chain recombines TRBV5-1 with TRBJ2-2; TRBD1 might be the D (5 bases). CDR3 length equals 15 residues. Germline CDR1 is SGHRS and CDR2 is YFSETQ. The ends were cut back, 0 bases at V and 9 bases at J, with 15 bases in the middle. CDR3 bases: TGCGCCAGCAGCTTGGCTGTAGGGGTATTCAGGGAGCTGTTTTTT. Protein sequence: CASSLAVGVFRELFF.

This CDR3 is CASPPRRKEGSGANVLTF. The CDR3 bases are TGTGCCAGCCCCCCGCGGCGGAAGGAGGGATCCGGGGCCAACGTCCTGACTTTC. The chain couples TRBV7-9 to TRBJ2-6, with a possible D match to TRBD2 (6 bases). The V end lost 8 bases, the J end lost 4 bases, and 24 bases lay between the germline ends. There are 18 residues in the CDR3. CDR1 is SEHNR and CDR2 is FQNEAQ in the germline V gene (reference sequence).

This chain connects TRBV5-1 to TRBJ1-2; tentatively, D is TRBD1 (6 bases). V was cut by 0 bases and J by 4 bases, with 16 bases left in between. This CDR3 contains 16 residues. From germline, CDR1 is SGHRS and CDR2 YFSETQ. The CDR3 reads CASSLGDLRGLYGYTF. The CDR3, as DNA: TGCGCCAGCAGCTTGGGCGATCTCAGGGGACTCTATGGCTACACCTTC.

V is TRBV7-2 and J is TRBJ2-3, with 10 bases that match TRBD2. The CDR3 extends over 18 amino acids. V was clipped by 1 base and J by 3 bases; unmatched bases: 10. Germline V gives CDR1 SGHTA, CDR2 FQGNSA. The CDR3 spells CASSLVPASGSGTDTQYF. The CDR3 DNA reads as TGTGCCAGCAGCTTAGTTCCCGCTAGCGGGAGTGGGACAGATACGCAGTATTTT.